This T cell receptor (beta chain) was documented in a study of molecular identifiers for immune sequencing clone quantification. One entry per CDR3 protein, called by TCRdb with MiXCR from the PCR reads. The sample lists under 650,000 distinct CDR3 sequences, just under 20% seen once, with roughly 0.85% in the top ten. Many counts were recorded for this clonotype. J lost 0 bases, V lost 5 bases, and 15 bases had no gene match. The CDR3 sequence is 18 residues long. Germline V gene data show CDR1 as MNHEY and CDR2 as SMNVEV (reference sequence). The origin of this receptor is a human donor in good health. Some libraries in this study had Jurkat cell RNA spiked in. Sequencing was carried out using naive CD8+ T cells from blood, with Jurkat cell RNA spiked in. Specified subset: FACS-sorted CD8+CD4-CCR7+CD45RA+ naive T cells. V is TRBV27 and J is TRBJ2-7; 8 bases are a match to TRBD1. The CDR3: CASSHYAPDRDSSYEQYF. The CDR3 bases are TGTGCCAGCAGTCACTACGCTCCGGACAGGGACAGCTCCTACGAGCAGTACTTC.